The entry below describes one TCR beta chain. Antigen: not known. A v3.0 immunoSEQ assay was performed at survey level. Repertoires were generated with immunoSEQ multiplex PCR, while TCRdb's copy carries only in-frame clones and drops some. The data show about 25,000 clones, approximately 86% seen once. This sample was included in a study of long-term antiretroviral therapy in people with HIV. Regarding the study as a whole: Clones that had undergone expansion before ART dominated the repertoire at all time points. After ART, diversity increased yet remained lower than transplant donor controls. Against controls, HIV repertoires showed narrower ranges of CDR3 length.

The study drew at least one pre-ART and at least two post-ART PBMC samples from every donor. The sequenced sample was unsorted PBMCs, obtained 1.2 years after starting antiretroviral therapy. The receptor comes from a man aged 50-59 years with HIV.

This CDR3 is CASSLSLFGSTYSNQPQHF. The CDR3 DNA is TGTGCCAGCAGTTTATCCCTCTTTGGAAGCACTTATAGCAATCAGCCCCAGCATTTT. The chain couples TRBV28 to TRBJ1-5; D is ambiguous. CDR1 is MDHEN and CDR2 is SYDVKM in the germline V gene. Trimming removed 1 base at V and 0 bases at J, with 19 bases between. The CDR3 is made up of 19 amino acids.